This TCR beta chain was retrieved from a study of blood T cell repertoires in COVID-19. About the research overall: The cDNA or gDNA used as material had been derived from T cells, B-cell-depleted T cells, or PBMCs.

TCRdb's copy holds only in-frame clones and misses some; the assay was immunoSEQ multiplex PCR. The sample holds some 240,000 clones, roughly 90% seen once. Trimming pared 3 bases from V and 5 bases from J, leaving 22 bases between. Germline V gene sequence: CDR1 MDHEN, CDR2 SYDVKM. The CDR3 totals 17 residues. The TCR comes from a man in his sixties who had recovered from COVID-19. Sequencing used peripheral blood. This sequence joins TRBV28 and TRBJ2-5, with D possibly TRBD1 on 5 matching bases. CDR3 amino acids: CASSFSQGVSLRETQYF. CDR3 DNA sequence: TGTGCCAGCAGTTTCTCCCAGGGTGTCTCTTTGAGGGAGACCCAGTACTTC.